This T cell receptor (beta chain) was sequenced for a study of OX40 agonist ivuxolimab in advanced cancers. Turning to the study itself: Prior anti-PD-1, anti-PD-L1 or anti-CTLA-4 therapy did not bar entry, and about 40% had some. Three patients got partial responses; one had hepatocellular carcinoma and two had cutaneous melanoma.

People who had autoimmune disease history or systemic immunosuppression were excluded. Repertoires were generated with immunoSEQ multiplex PCR, while TCRdb's copy carries only in-frame clones and drops some. The sample carries 60,000 to 75,000 clones, under 95% recorded once. The CDR3 is 13 residues long. V gave up 9 bases and J gave up 1 base; unmatched junction bases: 4. Germline CDR1 and CDR2: LGHNA and YSLEER. The chain uses TRBV4-3 and TRBJ2-3, with TRBD2 matching over 7 bases. This TCR was sampled from an adult with an advanced solid tumor such as melanoma, head and neck, liver or kidney cancer. Source: CD4+ or CD8+ T cells sorted from blood, taken in a trial of the OX40 agonist ivuxolimab. The CDR3 spells CASAREGTDTQYF. The CDR3 region has the DNA TGCGCCAGTGCACGGGAGGGCACAGATACGCAGTATTTT.